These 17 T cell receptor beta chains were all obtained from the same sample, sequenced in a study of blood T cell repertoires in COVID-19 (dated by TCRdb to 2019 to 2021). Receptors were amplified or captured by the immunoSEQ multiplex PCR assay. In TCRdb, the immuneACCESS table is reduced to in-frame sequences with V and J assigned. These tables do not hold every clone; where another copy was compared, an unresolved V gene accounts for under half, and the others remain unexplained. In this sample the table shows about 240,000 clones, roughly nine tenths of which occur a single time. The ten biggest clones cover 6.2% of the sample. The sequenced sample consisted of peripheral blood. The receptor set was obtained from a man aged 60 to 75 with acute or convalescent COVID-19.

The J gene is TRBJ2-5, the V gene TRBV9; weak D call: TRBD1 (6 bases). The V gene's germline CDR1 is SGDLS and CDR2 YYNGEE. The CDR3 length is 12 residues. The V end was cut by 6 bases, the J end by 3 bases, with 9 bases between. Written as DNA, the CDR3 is TGTGCCAGCAATACAGGGAAAGAGACCCAGTACTTC. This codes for CASNTGKETQYF.

In DNA, the CDR3 is TGTGCCAGCAGCGTAGCGTGGGGACACAATAATTCACCCCTCCACTTT. Translating it yields CASSVAWGHNNSPLHF. The chain employs TRBV9 and TRBJ1-6, with D perhaps TRBD1 (6 bases). Germline V gives CDR1 SGDLS, CDR2 YYNGEE. The CDR3 runs to 16 residues. The V and J ends lost 0 bases and 5 bases respectively, with 12 bases between them.

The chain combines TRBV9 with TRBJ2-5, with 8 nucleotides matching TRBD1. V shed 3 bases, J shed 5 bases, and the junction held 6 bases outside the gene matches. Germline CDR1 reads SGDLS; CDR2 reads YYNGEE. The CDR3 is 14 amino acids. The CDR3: CASSAGTGRETQYF. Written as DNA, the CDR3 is TGTGCCAGCAGCGCAGGGACAGGTCGGGAGACCCAGTACTTC. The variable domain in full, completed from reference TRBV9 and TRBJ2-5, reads DSGVTQTPKHLITATGQRVTLRCSPRSGDLSVYWYQQSLDQGLQFLIQYYNGEERAKGNILERFSAQQFPDLHSELNLSSLELGDSALYFCASSAGTGRETQYFGPGTRLLVL.

In DNA form, the CDR3 reads TGTGCCAGCAGTCCCCGGGGGACAGGGCTGAACACTGAAGCTTTCTTT. This gives the protein CASSPRGTGLNTEAFF. The chain recombines TRBV6-2 or TRBV6-3 with TRBJ1-1; TRBD1 matches 9 bases. The CDR3 is 16 residues long. Germline CDR1 reads MNHEY; CDR2 reads SVGEGT. With V trimmed by 5 bases and J by 0 bases, 7 bases remained unmatched.

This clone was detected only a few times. The CDR3 nucleotides are TGTGCCACCAGCAGAGATGGGACAGGGTCCCTACTCTATGGCTACACCTTC. This encodes CATSRDGTGSLLYGYTF. The V call is TRBV15, the J call TRBJ1-2, with 9 bases aligning to TRBD1. This CDR3 is built from 17 residues. Germline CDR1 and CDR2: LNHNV and YYDKDF (reference sequence). J lost 4 bases, V lost 0 bases, and 9 bases had no gene match. Looking up the rest from reference TRBV15 and TRBJ1-2 gives the full variable domain: DAMVIQNPRYQVTQFGKPVTLSCSQTLNHNVMYWYQQKSSQAPKLLFHYYDKDFNNEADTPDNFQSRRPNTSFCFLDIRSPGLGDTAMYLCATSRDGTGSLLYGYTFGSGTRLTVV.

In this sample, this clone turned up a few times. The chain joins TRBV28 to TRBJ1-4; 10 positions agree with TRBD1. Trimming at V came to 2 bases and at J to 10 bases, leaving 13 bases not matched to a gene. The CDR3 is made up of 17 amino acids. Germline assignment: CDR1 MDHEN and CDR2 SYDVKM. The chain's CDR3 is CASSLPFRTGGDGKLFF. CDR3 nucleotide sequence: TGTGCCAGCAGTTTACCCTTTCGGACAGGGGGAGACGGAAAACTGTTTTTT. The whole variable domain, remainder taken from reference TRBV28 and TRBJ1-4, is DVKVTQSSRYLVKRTGEKVFLECVQDMDHENMFWYRQDPGLGLRLIYFSYDVKMKEKGDIPEGYSVSREKKERFSLILESASTNQTSMYLCASSLPFRTGGDGKLFFGSGTQLSVL.

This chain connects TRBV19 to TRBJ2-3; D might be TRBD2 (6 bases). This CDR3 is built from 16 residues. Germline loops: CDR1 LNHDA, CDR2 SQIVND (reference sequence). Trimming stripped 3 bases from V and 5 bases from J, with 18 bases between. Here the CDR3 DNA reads TGTGCCAGTAGTATCCCTGGGGGGAAAGAAGGAGATACGCAGTATTTT. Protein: CASSIPGGKEGDTQYF.

The CDR3 nucleotides read TGTGCCTGGAGTAACAGGGGGGGCCCTCCCTACGAGCAGTACTTC. Translating it yields CAWSNRGGPPYEQYF. This rearrangement joins TRBV30 to TRBJ2-7; TRBD1 might be the D (8 bases). The CDR3 extends over 15 amino acids. The V and J ends lost 2 bases and 2 bases respectively, with 16 bases between them. The germline CDR1 and CDR2 sequences are GTSNPN and SVGIG (reference sequence).

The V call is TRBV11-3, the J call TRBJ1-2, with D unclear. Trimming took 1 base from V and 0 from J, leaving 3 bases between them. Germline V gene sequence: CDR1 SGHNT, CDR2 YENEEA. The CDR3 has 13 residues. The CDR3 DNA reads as TGTGCCAGCAGCTTAGGAGCTAACTATGGCTACACCTTC. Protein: CASSLGANYGYTF.

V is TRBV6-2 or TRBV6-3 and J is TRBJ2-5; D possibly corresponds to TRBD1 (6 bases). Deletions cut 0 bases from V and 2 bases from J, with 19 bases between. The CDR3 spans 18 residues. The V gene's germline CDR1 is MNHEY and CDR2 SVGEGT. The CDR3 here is CASSYSFRTSGVQETQYF. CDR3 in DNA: TGTGCCAGCAGTTACTCGTTCCGGACTTCAGGGGTTCAAGAGACCCAGTACTTC.

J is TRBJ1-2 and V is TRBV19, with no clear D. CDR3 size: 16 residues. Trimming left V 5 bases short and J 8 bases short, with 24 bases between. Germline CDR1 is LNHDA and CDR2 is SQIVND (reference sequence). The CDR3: CASSFPGGSRMSGYTF. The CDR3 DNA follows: TGTGCCAGTAGTTTCCCGGGTGGGAGTCGAATGAGCGGCTACACCTTC.

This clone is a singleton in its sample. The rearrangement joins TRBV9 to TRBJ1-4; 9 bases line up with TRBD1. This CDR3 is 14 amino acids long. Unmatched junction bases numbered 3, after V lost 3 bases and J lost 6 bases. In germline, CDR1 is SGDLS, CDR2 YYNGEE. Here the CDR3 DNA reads TGTGCCAGCAGCGCCCGGGACAGGGATGAAAAACTGTTTTTT. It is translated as CASSARDRDEKLFF. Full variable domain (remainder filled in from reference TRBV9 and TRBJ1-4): DSGVTQTPKHLITATGQRVTLRCSPRSGDLSVYWYQQSLDQGLQFLIQYYNGEERAKGNILERFSAQQFPDLHSELNLSSLELGDSALYFCASSARDRDEKLFFGSGTQLSVL.

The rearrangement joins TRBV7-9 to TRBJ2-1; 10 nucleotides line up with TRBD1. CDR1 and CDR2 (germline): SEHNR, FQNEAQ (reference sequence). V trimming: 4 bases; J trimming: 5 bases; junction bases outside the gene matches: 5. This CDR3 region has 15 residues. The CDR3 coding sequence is TGTGCCAGCAGCTCCTTGGGACAGGGGAACAATGAGCAGTTCTTC. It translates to CASSSLGQGNNEQFF.

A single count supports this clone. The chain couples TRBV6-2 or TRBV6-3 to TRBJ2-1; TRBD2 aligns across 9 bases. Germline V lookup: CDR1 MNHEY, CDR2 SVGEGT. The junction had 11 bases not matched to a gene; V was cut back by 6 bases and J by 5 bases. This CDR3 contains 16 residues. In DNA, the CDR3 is TGTGCCAGCAGCCCCAGAGGAGCGGGAGGTGACAATGAGCAGTTCTTC. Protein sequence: CASSPRGAGGDNEQFF.

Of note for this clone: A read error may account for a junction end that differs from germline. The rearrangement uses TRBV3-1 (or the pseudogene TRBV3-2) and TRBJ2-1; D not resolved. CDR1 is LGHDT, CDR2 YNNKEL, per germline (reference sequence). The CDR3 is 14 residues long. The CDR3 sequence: CASNQGRGYNEQFF. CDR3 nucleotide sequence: TGTGCCAGCAACCAAGGGCGCGGCTACAATGAGCAGTTCTTC.

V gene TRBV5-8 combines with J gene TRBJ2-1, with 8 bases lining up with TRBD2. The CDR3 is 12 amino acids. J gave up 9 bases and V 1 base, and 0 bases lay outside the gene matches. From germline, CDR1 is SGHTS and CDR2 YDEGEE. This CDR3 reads CASSLTSGEQFF. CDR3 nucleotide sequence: TGTGCCAGCAGCTTGACTAGCGGTGAGCAGTTCTTC. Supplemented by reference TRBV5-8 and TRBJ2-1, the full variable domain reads EAGVTQSPTHLIKTRGQQATLRCSPISGHTSVYWYQQALGLGLQFLLWYDEGEERNRGNFPPRFSGRQFPNYSSELNVNALELEDSALYLCASSLTSGEQFFGPGTRLTVL.

The CDR3 nucleotides read TGTGCCAGCACCCCCGGACAGGGCCTCTCTGGAAACACCATATATTTT. This encodes CASTPGQGLSGNTIYF. V is TRBV28 and J is TRBJ1-3; 8 bases map to TRBD1. V lost 7 bases to trimming and J lost 0 bases; unmatched junction nucleotides: 8. The CDR3 consists of 16 residues. The germline gives CDR1 MDHEN, CDR2 SYDVKM.